This section outlines one T cell receptor (beta chain) sequence together with its context. Its antigen is unknown. This same CDR3 is encoded by further DNA sequences in the sample. CDR1 is SGDLS and CDR2 is YYNGEE in the germline V gene. After removal of 0 bases from V and 4 bases from J, the junction contained 1 base not matched to a gene. The length of the CDR3 is 15 residues. These data are taken from a study of T cell responses to AZD1222 COVID-19 vaccine. Study findings and constraints: Just a handful of AZD1222 recipients were seropositive at baseline. The CD4 TCRs associated with vaccination extended across spike and predominated at 160-218 and 743-854.

Sequencing was performed with immunoSEQ multiplex PCR; in TCRdb, only in-frame clones are kept and a portion is missing. The sample holds 110,000 to 150,000 clones; around nine tenths are singletons and the top ten take about 3.7%. The sample consisted of peripheral blood, taken on day 0 of AZD1222 vaccination. This clonotype originated in an adult in good health. V and J are TRBV9 and TRBJ2-7; 13 positions match TRBD2. For the CDR3, the DNA is TGTGCCAGCAGCGTAGGGACTAGCGGGAGTTACGAGCAGTACTTC. Protein sequence: CASSVGTSGSYEQYF.